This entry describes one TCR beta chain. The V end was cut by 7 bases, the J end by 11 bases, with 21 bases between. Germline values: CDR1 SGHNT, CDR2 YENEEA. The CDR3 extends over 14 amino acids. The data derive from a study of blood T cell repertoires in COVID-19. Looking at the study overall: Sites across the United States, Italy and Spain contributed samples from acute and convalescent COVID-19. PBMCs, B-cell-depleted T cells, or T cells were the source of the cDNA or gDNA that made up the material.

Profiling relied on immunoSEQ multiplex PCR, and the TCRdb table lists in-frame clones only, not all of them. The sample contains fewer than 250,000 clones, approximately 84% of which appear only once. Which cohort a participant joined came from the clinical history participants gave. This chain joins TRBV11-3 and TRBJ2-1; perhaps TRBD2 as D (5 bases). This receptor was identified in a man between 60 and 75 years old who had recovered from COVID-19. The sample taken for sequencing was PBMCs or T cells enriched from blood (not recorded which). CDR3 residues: CASKTDSQPAKQFF. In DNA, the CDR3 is TGTGCCAGCAAGACGGACTCCCAACCCGCTAAGCAGTTCTTC.